The TCR beta chain under discussion was sequenced for a study of identical twins listed by TCRdb under 2016. Background on the whole study: The study deep-sequenced TCR alpha and beta repertoires from monozygotic twins, unrelated adults of various ages and cord blood to test whether fetal clonotypes persist. To rule out contamination, replicate twin experiments were performed at different times with different library preparation protocols. Study-level results and caveats: Zero-insertion analyses could be partly confounded by invariant T cells such as MAIT and iNKT, though diverse VJ usage argued against such confounding for most clonotypes. Out-of-frame TCR alpha sharing in monozygotic twins was systematically underestimated by recombination models, whereas sharing between unrelated individuals was in agreement with the recombination models. Fewer insertions were carried by abundant cord blood beta clonotypes, a similar but weaker trend appeared in young adult naive repertoires, and no such trend appeared in memory repertoires. Because the same donors could not be followed over many years, conclusions were based on cross-sectional statistical analysis. The excess sharing between twins in beta out-of-frame sequences was weaker because fewer shared sequences reduced the signal-to-noise ratio. Compared with coincidental sharing between unrelated individuals, an excess of low generation-probability sequences was observed among out-of-frame TCR alpha sequences shared between twins.

Reading the germline V gene gives CDR1 MDHEN and CDR2 SYDVKM. Counted from cysteine to phenylalanine, this CDR3 has 14 amino acids. Only CDR3 DNA remains: 42 bases, in frame from the first base. The trim is 7 bases for V and 0 bases for J, with a gap of 13 bases between the germline ends. All donors were healthy Caucasians. Three pairs of female monozygotic twins, all aged about 18 to 29 years, made up the twin cohort. CD4+ and CD8+ T cell populations were isolated with positive isolation kits from Invitrogen. As for this clonotype: The specificity of this receptor is unknown. Base qualities are not at hand, and no much larger clone is one base apart.

Library prep was done by 5' RACE. Sequencing relied on an Illumina HiSeq 2000. A universal primer binding site was introduced by template switching, and a unique molecular identifier was present in the final cDNA, enabling accurate counting of TCR cDNA molecules. Specific primers in the conserved constant-segment region were used to synthesize first-strand cDNA for TCR alpha and beta chains. To control for contamination, every cDNA library was double barcoded, receiving both a SMART-Mk sample barcode and Illumina barcodes. Two successive PCR steps introduced TruSeq adapter sequences along with Illumina sample barcodes. The Illumina HiSeq platform was used with custom primers to sequence TCR alpha and beta cDNA libraries. For the original study's pipeline: Unique molecular identifiers were extracted from raw reads with MiGEC, and CDR3 positions were determined with MiXCR. For each individual, recombination models were inferred using an EM algorithm with the repgenHMM and IGoR tools. Shared clonotypes were analyzed with the tcR package in R, and sharing was normalized by the product of cloneset sizes. To study raw recombination free of thymic and clonal selection effects, out-of-frame nonproductive sequences were analyzed. TCRdb trimmed the raw reads at Q25, called clones with MiXCR and kept productive beta chains. Rows merge per CDR3 protein into single entries with the most common DNA and genes. Here the V and J calls rest on TCRdb's processing, not on the authors' analysis. For this sample there are approximately 470,000 distinct CDR3 sequences; approximately 15% appear just once. The top ten constitute about 0.52% of the sample.

These data were also filed under a second study, of yellow fever vaccine responses in identical twins. As that second paper reports: The authors reported that the T cell response to vaccination in identical twins appeared partly convergent and partly personalized. In identical twins, the study followed T cell clones that responded to the vaccine with precision.

This chain is built from TRBV28 and TRBJ2-7, with TRBD2 perhaps the D gene, on 6 matching bases. The specimen was CD4+ T cells sorted from blood. The TCR originated in a young woman in good health. The CDR3 has the sequence CASTLSGGSYEQYF. The DNA sequence reads TGTGCCAGCACCCTTAGCGGTGGCTCCTACGAGCAGTACTTC.